This T cell receptor beta chain came from a study of blood T cell repertoires in COVID-19. Study in general: Samples came from the United States, Italy and Spain, spanning acute and convalescent COVID-19.

Using immunoSEQ multiplex PCR, the repertoire was profiled, and TCRdb retains in-frame clones only, with some absent. Among approximately 26,000 clones listed, 82% were seen once. Sequenced: peripheral blood. The receptor comes from a man at least 80 years old with active or convalescent COVID-19.

As DNA, the CDR3 is TGTGCCAGCAGGCCCGGCGGTTTCGAGGGCGGCTACACCTTC. Its protein is CASRPGGFEGGYTF. V and J are TRBV7-9 and TRBJ1-2; D remains unclear. The CDR3 sequence is 14 residues long. Germline lookup yields CDR1 SEHNR and CDR2 FQNEAQ (reference sequence). V was trimmed by 6 bases and J by 8 bases, leaving 19 bases between them. The whole variable domain, filled in from reference TRBV7-9 and TRBJ1-2, reads DTGVSQNPRHKITKRGQNVTFRCDPISEHNRLYWYRQTLGQGPEFLTYFQNEAQLEKSRLLSDRFSAERPKGSFSTLEIQRTEQGDSAMYLCASRPGGFEGGYTFGSGTRLTVV.